The subject of this entry is one TCR beta chain. The sample comes from a study of blood T cell repertoires in COVID-19. Study information: The United States, Italy and Spain provided the acute and convalescent COVID-19 samples. PBMCs, B-cell-depleted T cells, or T cells were the source of the cDNA or gDNA that made up the material.

How the authors handled the data: Cell counts per sample came from amplifying reference gene primers. Libraries were prepared by immunoSEQ multiplex PCR; TCRdb keeps only in-frame clonotypes and omits some of them. V, J and clone size reflect that table, while D and trimming were determined from the DNA. Among about 230,000 clones listed, around 83% were seen once. Sequenced material: peripheral blood. The origin of this receptor is a man in his forties or fifties with acute or convalescent COVID-19.

The CDR3 DNA follows: TGTGCCAGCAGCCGGAGAACGGTCCAAGAGACCCAGTACTTC. Protein sequence: CASSRRTVQETQYF. The chain has TRBV9 and TRBJ2-5, with no clear D. CDR1 is SGDLS, CDR2 YYNGEE, per germline. This CDR3 comprises 14 residues. V dropped 4 bases and J dropped 1 base, with 11 bases sitting between them.